Following are 14 T cell receptor beta chains from one sample sequenced in a study of beta chain features in type 1 diabetes. Of the isolated RNA, all was reverse transcribed, and so the sequenced material was expressed TCRB transcripts. Libraries were prepared by immunoSEQ multiplex PCR; TCRdb keeps only in-frame clonotypes and omits some of them. The repertoire holds about 260,000 clones, under 70% seen once, with around 0.05% in the top ten. Sequenced material: naive CD4+ T cells from blood. The receptors derive from a man aged 30 to 45 in good health.

The genes are TRBV29-1 and TRBJ2-3; tentative D call: TRBD2 (5 bases). V dropped 6 bases and J dropped 0 bases, with 13 bases sitting between them. Germline CDR1 and CDR2: SQVTM and ANQGSEA. The CDR3 extends over 14 amino acids. This chain's CDR3 is CSVRNGVSTDTQYF. The CDR3 nucleotides are TGCAGCGTACGGAACGGGGTGAGCACAGATACGCAGTATTTT.

This clone was picked up a small number of times. V gene TRBV2 combines with J gene TRBJ1-2; D remains ambiguous. V dropped 3 bases and J dropped 7 bases, with 12 bases sitting between them. The CDR3 has 13 amino acids. Germline lookup yields CDR1 SNHLY and CDR2 FYNNEI. The CDR3 loop reads CASSDGRLPGYTF. DNA of the CDR3: TGTGCCAGCAGTGATGGGCGGCTCCCTGGCTACACCTTC.

This clone was seen only once. The J gene is TRBJ2-2, the V gene TRBV10-1, with 7 nucleotides matching TRBD1. The CDR3 extends over 15 amino acids. V was pared by 3 bases and J by 3 bases, with 4 bases of the junction left unmatched. Germline loops: CDR1 WNHNN, CDR2 SYGVQD (reference sequence). For the CDR3, the DNA is TGCGCCAGCAGTGATGGTCAGGGGGACACCGGGGAGCTGTTTTTT. It encodes CASSDGQGDTGELFF.

This clone was found a few times. V and J are TRBV29-1 and TRBJ2-3, with 8 nucleotides matching TRBD1. Germline trimming cut 6 bases from V and 4 bases from J; bases unmatched to any gene: 12. This CDR3 region has 15 residues. Germline loops: CDR1 SQVTM, CDR2 ANQGSEA. DNA for the CDR3: TGCAGCGTAGCAAGACAGGGGTGGAGGCCAGATACGCAGTATTTT. Translated: CSVARQGWRPDTQYF.

The CDR3 sequence is CAWAQGKLGFF. The DNA of the CDR3 is TGTGCCTGGGCACAGGGGAAGCTAGGTTTCTTT. The V gene is TRBV30, the J gene TRBJ1-1, with 7 bases fitting TRBD1. CDR1 is GTSNPN and CDR2 is SVGIG in the germline V gene (reference sequence). The CDR3 has 11 residues. J gave up 13 bases and V 5 bases, and 10 bases lay outside the gene matches.

The V and J genes are TRBV7-9 and TRBJ2-1; no reliable D call. CDR3 size: 13 residues. V was trimmed by 4 bases and J by 9 bases, leaving 13 bases between them. Germline-derived CDR1 and CDR2 are SEHNR and FQNEAQ (reference sequence). Here the CDR3 DNA reads TGTGCCAGCAGCTCCCCTAATGACCTTGAGCAGTTCTTC. Protein sequence: CASSSPNDLEQFF.

The chain joins TRBV9 to TRBJ2-5; D is ambiguous. The CDR3 contains 14 residues. Germline loops: CDR1 SGDLS, CDR2 YYNGEE. V lost 1 base and J 1 base, leaving 8 bases between the germline ends. The CDR3 bases are TGTGCCAGCAGCGTAAACTCAGCCCAAGAGACCCAGTACTTC. It codes for CASSVNSAQETQYF.

This chain joins TRBV10-3 and TRBJ2-1, with 12 positions matching TRBD2. This CDR3 has 19 amino acids. V dropped 2 bases and J dropped 12; count of bases not matched to a gene: 20. Looked up from germline, CDR1 is ENHRY and CDR2 is SYGVKD. The DNA of the CDR3 is TGTGCCATCAGTGAGAGGCTAGCGGGAGGGGGAGAAGTCTCTGAAAGGCAGTTCTTC. The encoded protein is CAISERLAGGGEVSERQFF.

The V gene is TRBV30, the J gene TRBJ1-6; unclear D gene. Germline loops: CDR1 GTSNPN, CDR2 SVGIG (reference sequence). The length of the CDR3 is 15 residues. V lost 3 bases and J 0 bases, leaving 9 bases between the germline ends. CDR3 in DNA: TGTGCCTGGAGGGGTCAGATCTCCTATAATTCACCCCTCCACTTT. This encodes CAWRGQISYNSPLHF.

The V and J genes are TRBV30 and TRBJ2-1; tentative D call: TRBD1 (5 bases). The V and J ends lost 0 bases and 9 bases respectively, with 6 bases between them. The CDR3 consists of 11 residues. From germline, CDR1 is GTSNPN and CDR2 SVGIG (reference sequence). The CDR3 sequence: CAWSVGAEQFF. CDR3 DNA: TGTGCCTGGAGTGTTGGGGCTGAGCAGTTCTTC.

This clone was counted only a few times. The CDR3 protein is CSVGDRGGVYEQYF. DNA of the CDR3: TGCAGCGTTGGCGACCGTGGAGGGGTCTACGAGCAGTACTTC. V and J are TRBV29-1 and TRBJ2-7; maybe TRBD2 (6 bases). V was cut by 4 bases and J by 3 bases, with 16 bases left in between. CDR1 SQVTM and CDR2 ANQGSEA come from the germline V gene. The CDR3 extends over 14 amino acids.

V usage is TRBV29-1 and J usage is TRBJ1-5; D not resolved. The ends were cut back, 7 bases at V and 7 bases at J, with 20 bases in the middle. The CDR3 totals 14 residues. In germline, CDR1 is SQVTM, CDR2 ANQGSEA. The CDR3 region is CSAPPAPLGQPQHF. The DNA for the CDR3 is TGCAGCGCCCCACCAGCCCCGTTAGGGCAGCCCCAGCATTTT.

The V call is TRBV29-1, the J call TRBJ2-7; perhaps D is TRBD1 or TRBD2 (5 bases each). The V gene lost 7 bases and the J gene lost 0 bases, with 16 bases spanning the gap. The CDR3 extends over 14 amino acids. Germline values: CDR1 SQVTM, CDR2 ANQGSEA. The CDR3 DNA reads as TGCAGCGCCAACCGGGACCAAAACTCCTACGAGCAGTACTTC. Translated: CSANRDQNSYEQYF.

This clone was seen just once. This chain uses TRBV6-1 with TRBJ1-1; D call uncertain. This CDR3 is 12 amino acids long. Germline loops: CDR1 MNHNS, CDR2 SASEGT. V lost 8 bases to trimming and J lost 5 bases, with 12 bases between them. CDR3 nucleotides: TGTGCCAGCCATGAACTGGCAACTGAAGCTTTCTTT. This sequence encodes CASHELATEAFF.